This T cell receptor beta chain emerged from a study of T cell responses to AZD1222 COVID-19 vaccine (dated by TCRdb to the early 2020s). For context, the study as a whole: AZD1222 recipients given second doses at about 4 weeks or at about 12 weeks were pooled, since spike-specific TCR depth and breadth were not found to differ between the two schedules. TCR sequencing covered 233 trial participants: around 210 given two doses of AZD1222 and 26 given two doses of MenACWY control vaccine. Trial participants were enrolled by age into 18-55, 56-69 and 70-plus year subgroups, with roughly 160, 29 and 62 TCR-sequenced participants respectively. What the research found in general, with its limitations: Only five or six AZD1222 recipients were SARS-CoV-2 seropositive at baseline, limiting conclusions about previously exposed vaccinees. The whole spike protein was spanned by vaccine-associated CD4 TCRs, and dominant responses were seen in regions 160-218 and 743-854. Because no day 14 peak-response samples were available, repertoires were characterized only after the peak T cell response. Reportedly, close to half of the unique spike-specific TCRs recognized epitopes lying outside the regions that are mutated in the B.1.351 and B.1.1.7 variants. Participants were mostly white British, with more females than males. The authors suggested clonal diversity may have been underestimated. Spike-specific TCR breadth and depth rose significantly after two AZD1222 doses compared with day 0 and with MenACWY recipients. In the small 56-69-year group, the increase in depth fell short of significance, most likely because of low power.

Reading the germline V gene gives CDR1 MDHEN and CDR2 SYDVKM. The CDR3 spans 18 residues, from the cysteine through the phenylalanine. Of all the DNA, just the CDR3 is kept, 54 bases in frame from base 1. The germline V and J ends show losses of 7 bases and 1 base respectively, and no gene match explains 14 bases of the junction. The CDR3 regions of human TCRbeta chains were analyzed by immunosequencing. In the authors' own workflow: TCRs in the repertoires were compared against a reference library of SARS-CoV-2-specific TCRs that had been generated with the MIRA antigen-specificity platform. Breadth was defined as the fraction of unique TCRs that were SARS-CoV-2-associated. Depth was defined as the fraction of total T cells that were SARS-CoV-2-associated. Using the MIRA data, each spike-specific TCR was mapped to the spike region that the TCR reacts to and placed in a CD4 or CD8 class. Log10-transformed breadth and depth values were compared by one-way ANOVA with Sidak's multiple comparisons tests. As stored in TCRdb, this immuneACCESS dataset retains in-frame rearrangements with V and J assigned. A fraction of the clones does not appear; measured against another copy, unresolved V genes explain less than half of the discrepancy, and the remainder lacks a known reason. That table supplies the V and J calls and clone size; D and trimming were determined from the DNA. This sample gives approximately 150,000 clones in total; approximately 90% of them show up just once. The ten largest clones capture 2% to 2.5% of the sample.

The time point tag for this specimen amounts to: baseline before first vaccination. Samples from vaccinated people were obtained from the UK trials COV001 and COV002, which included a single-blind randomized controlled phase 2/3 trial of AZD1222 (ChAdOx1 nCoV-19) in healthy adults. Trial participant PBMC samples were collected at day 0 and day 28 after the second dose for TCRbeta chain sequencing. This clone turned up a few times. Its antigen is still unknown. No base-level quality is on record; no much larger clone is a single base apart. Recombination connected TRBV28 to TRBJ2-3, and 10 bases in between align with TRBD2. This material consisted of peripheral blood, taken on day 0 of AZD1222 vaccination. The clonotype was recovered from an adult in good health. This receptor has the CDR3 CASNASGRALTGTDTQYF. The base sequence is TGTGCCAGCAACGCTAGCGGGAGAGCTCTAACAGGCACAGATACGCAGTATTTT.